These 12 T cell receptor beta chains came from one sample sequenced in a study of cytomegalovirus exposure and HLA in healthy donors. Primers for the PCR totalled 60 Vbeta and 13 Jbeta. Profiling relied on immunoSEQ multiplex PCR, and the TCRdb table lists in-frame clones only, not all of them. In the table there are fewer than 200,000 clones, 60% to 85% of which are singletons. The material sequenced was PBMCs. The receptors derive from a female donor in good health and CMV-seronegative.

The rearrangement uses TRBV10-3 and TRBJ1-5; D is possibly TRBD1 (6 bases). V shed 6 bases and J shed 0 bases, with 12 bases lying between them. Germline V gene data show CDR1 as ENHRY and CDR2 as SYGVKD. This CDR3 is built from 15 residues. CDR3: CAIRAGVDSNQPQHF. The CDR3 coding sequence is TGTGCCATCAGAGCAGGGGTCGATAGCAATCAGCCCCAGCATTTT.

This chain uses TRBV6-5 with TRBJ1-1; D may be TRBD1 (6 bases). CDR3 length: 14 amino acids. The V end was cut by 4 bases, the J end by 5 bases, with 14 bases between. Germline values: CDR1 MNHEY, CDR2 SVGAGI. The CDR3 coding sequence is TGTGCCAGCAGTTCCCAGGGGTGGGGAACTGAAGCTTTCTTT. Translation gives CASSSQGWGTEAFF.

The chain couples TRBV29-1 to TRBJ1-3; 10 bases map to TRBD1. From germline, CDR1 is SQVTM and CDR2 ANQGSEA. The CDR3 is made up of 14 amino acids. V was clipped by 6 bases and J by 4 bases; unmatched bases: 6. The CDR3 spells CSVSGTGVGNTIYF. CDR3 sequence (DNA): TGCAGCGTCTCCGGGACAGGGGTCGGAAACACCATATATTTT.

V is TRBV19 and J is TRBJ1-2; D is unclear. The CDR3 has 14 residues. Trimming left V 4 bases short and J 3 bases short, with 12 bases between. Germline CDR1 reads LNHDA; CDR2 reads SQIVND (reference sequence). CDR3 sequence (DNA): TGTGCCAGTAGTAACAACCCATATTACTATGGCTACACCTTC. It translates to CASSNNPYYYGYTF.

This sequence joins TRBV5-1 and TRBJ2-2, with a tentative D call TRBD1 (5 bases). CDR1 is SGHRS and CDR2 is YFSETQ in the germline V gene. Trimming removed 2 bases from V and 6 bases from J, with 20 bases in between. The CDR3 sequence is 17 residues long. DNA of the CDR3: TGCGCCAGCAGCTTTAACGTCGCAGGGTTGTTGTCCGGGGAGCTGTTTTTT. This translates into CASSFNVAGLLSGELFF.

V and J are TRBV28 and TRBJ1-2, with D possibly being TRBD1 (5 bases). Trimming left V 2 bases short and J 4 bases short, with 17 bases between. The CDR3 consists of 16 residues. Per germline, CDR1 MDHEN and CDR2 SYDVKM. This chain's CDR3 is CASSLAGPTGGYGYTF. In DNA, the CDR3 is TGTGCCAGCAGTTTAGCGGGACCGACCGGGGGCTATGGCTACACCTTC.

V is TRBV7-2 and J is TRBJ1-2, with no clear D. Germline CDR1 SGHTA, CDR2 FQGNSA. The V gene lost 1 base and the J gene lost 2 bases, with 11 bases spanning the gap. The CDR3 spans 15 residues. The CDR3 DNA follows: TGTGCCAGCAGCTTAGATGGCCATGCAAACTATGGCTACACCTTC. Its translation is CASSLDGHANYGYTF.

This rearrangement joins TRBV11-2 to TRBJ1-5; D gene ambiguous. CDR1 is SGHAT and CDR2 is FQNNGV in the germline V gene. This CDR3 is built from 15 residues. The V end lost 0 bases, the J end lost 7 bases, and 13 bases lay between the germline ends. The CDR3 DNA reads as TGTGCCAGCAGCTTAGATCCGGGGAGGTGGCAGCCCCAGCATTTT. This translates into CASSLDPGRWQPQHF.

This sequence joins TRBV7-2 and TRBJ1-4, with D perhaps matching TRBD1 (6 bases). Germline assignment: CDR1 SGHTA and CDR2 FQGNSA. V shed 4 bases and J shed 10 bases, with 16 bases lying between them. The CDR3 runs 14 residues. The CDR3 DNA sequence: TGTGCCAGCAGCTACGGGAACAGGGAAAGAAAACTGTTTTTT. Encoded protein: CASSYGNRERKLFF.

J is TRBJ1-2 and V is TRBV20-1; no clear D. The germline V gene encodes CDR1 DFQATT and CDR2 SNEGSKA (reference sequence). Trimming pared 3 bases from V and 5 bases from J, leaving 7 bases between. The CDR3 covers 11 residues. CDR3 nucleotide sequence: TGCAGTGCTAGTCTAGCGTATGGCTACACCTTC. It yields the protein CSASLAYGYTF.

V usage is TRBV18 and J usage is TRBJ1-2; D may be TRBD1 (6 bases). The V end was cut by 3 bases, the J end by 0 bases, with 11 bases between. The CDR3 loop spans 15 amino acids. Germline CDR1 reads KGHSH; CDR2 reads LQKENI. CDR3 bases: TGTGCCAGCTCACCGACAGGAGCAGCTAACTATGGCTACACCTTC. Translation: CASSPTGAANYGYTF.

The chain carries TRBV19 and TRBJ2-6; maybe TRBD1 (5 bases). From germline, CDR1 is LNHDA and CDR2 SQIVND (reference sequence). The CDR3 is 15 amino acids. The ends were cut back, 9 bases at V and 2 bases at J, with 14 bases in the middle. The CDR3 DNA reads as TGTGCCAGCAAAAAGGGGTCTGCTGGGGCCAACGTCCTGACTTTC. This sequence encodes CASKKGSAGANVLTF.